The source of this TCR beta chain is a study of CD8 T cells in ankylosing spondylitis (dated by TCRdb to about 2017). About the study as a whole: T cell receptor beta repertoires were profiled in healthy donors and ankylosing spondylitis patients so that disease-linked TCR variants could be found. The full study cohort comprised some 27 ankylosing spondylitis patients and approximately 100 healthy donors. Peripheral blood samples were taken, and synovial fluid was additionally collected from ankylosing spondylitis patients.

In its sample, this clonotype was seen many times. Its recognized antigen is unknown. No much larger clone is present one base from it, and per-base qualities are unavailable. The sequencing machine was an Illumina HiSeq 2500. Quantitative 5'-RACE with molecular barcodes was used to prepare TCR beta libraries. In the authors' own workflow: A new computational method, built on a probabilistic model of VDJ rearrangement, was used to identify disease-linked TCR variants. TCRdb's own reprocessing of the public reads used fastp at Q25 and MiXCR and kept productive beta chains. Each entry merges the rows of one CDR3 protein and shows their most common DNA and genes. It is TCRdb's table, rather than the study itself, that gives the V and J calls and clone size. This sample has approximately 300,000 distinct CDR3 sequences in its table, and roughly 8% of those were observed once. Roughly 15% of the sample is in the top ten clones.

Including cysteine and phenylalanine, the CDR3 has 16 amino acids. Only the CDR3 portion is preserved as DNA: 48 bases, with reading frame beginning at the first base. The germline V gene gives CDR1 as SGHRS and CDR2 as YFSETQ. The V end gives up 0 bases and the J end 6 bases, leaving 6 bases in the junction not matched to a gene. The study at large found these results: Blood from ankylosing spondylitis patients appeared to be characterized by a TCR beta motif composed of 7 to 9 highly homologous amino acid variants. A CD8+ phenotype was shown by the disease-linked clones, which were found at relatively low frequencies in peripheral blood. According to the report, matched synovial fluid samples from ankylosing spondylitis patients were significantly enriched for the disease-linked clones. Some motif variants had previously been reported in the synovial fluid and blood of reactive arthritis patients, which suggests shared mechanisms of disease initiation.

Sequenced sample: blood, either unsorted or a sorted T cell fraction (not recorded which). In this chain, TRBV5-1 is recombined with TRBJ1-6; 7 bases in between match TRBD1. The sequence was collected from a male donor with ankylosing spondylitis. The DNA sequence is TGCGCCAGCAGCTTGGTGGCGGGACAGCCTAATTCACCCCTCCACTTT. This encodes CASSLVAGQPNSPLHF. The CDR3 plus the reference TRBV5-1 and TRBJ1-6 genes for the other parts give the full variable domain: KAGVTQTPRYLIKTRGQQVTLSCSPISGHRSVSWYQQTPGQGLQFLFEYFSETQRNKGNFPGRFSGRQFSNSRSEMNVSTLELGDSALYLCASSLVAGQPNSPLHFGNGTRLTVT.